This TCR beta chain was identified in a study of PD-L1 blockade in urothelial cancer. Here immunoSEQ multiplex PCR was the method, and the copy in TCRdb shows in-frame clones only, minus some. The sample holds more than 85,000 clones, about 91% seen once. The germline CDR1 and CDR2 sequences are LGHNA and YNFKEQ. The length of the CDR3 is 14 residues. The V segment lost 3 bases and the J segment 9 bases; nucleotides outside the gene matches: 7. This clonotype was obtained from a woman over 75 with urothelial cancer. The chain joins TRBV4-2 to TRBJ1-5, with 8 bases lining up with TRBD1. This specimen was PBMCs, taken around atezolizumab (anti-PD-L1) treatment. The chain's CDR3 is CASSHPGQARPQHF. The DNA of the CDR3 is TGTGCCAGCAGCCACCCGGGACAGGCGAGGCCCCAGCATTTT.